This is a list of T cell receptor beta chains from one sample in a study of blood T cell repertoires in COVID-19. Repertoires were generated with immunoSEQ multiplex PCR, while TCRdb's copy carries only in-frame clones and drops some. The table includes roughly 300,000 clones, just over 85% detected once. Sequencing was carried out using PBMCs or T cells enriched from blood (not recorded which). These TCRs come from a woman under 30 who had recovered from COVID-19. The CDR3 runs from the conserved cysteine through the conserved F or W. D genes are given only for firm matches. Expanded clones are given a class, and other clones once, few, many or no size at all.

>TRBV28|TRBJ2-2|.|TRBD1
TGTGCCAGCAGGGGGGACAGGGCCCTTTCGAACACCGGGGAGCTGTTTTTT
CASRGDRALSNTGELFF
>TRBV10-3|TRBJ2-7|.|TRBD2
TGTGCCATCAGGGGGGGGTTAGCGGGAGGTCCGAGCTCCTACGAGCAGTACTTC
CAIRGGLAGGPSSYEQYF
>TRBV11-2|TRBJ1-5|.|.
TGTGCCAGCAGCTTGGGGGAGGAGCAGCCCCAGCATTTT
CASSLGEEQPQHF
>TRBV5-6|TRBJ1-3|.|.
TGTGCCAGCAGCTTTGGGCAGGGCCCTGGAAACACCATATATTTT
CASSFGQGPGNTIYF
>TRBV27|TRBJ2-2|.|TRBD1
TGTGCCAGCAGTTCCCCTTCACGAGGGGGCGCAGGATCCACCGGGGAGCTGTTTTTT
CASSSPSRGGAGSTGELFF
>TRBV9|TRBJ2-2|.|TRBD2
TGTGCCAGCAGCCCCCGGCGGGAGCGCACCGGGGAGCTGTTTTTT
CASSPRRERTGELFF
>TRBV7-6|TRBJ2-7|.|.
TGTGCCAGCAGCGCCCAGGTGGGAGGCTACGAGCAGTACTTC
CASSAQVGGYEQYF
>TRBV13|TRBJ1-2|.|TRBD1
TGTGCCAGCAGCTTGCTCAGGGGGCTAACCTATGGCTACACCTTC
CASSLLRGLTYGYTF
>TRBV5-1|TRBJ2-2|.|TRBD1
TGCGCCAGCAGCTTGCCCATAACAGGGGCGGACGGGGAGCTGTTTTTT
CASSLPITGADGELFF
>TRBV7-9|TRBJ2-2|.|.
TGTGCCAGCAGCTATTCGGGGGAGCTGTTTTTT
CASSYSGELFF
>TRBV5-1|TRBJ2-3|.|.
TGCGCCAGCAGCTTGGGGGGACTCGACACAGATACGCAGTATTTT
CASSLGGLDTDTQYF
>TRBV9|TRBJ2-3|.|TRBD2
TGTGCCAGCGGAGCGGGGGGATCTAGCACAGATACGCAGTATTTT
CASGAGGSSTDTQYF
>TRBV6-5|TRBJ1-1|once|.
TGTGCCAGCAGTCCTCCTCAGGGATTTTTTGAAGCTTTCTTT
CASSPPQGFFEAFF
>TRBV20-1|TRBJ2-5|.|TRBD1
TGCAGTGCTAGTTTCGGACAGGGCCAAGAGACCCAGTACTTC
CSASFGQGQETQYF
>TRBV25-1|TRBJ2-3|.|TRBD1
TGTGCCAGCAGTTGGGGGCAGGGGGCATCAGATACGCAGTATTTT
CASSWGQGASDTQYF
>TRBV19|TRBJ1-1|.|.
TGTGCCAGTAGGACCCGGGACACTGAAGCTTTCTTT
CASRTRDTEAFF
>TRBV3-1/TRBV3-2|TRBJ2-1|.|TRBD1
TGTGCCAGCAGCCAAGCATCCGGGACAGGGCATTACAATGAGCAGTTCTTC
CASSQASGTGHYNEQFF
>TRBV7-2|TRBJ1-2|.|TRBD1
TGTGCCACCAGCAACGCACAGGGGGCTCACTATGGCTACACCTTC
CATSNAQGAHYGYTF
>TRBV29-1|TRBJ2-1|few|.
TGCAGCGTCCAGACAGTTGAGCAGTTCTTC
CSVQTVEQFF
>TRBV18|TRBJ2-1|.|TRBD2
TGTGCCAGCTCACCGGGACTAGCGGGGGGGCCCCACTACAATGAGCAGTTCTTC
CASSPGLAGGPHYNEQFF
>TRBV10-3|TRBJ1-3|.|TRBD1
TGTGCCATCAGTGGGGACAGGGGATCCTCTGGAAACACCATATATTTT
CAISGDRGSSGNTIYF
>TRBV9|TRBJ2-3|.|TRBD2
TGTGCCAGCAGCGTATGGACTAGCGGGGGGCCCGAAGATACGCAGTATTTT
CASSVWTSGGPEDTQYF
>TRBV5-1|TRBJ2-1|.|TRBD2
TGCGCCAGCAGCAAAGAGCGGGGCGAGTACAATGAGCAGTTCTTC
CASSKERGEYNEQFF
>TRBV30|TRBJ2-1|.|.
TGTGCCTGGAGTGTACGGCACAGCTCCTACAATGAGCAGTTCTTC
CAWSVRHSSYNEQFF
>TRBV18|TRBJ2-1|.|.
TGTGCCAGCTCACCACAGGGGCCCTACAATGAGCAGTTCTTC
CASSPQGPYNEQFF
>TRBV30|TRBJ2-3|.|.
TGTGCCTGTGGGGCGGGGAGCACAGATACGCAGTATTTT
CACGAGSTDTQYF
>TRBV9|TRBJ2-3|.|TRBD2
TGTGCCAGCAGCGTAGGTCTGAGCGGGGGGGCATCAGATACGCAGTATTTT
CASSVGLSGGASDTQYF
>TRBV29-1|TRBJ2-6|.|.
TGCAGCGCTTCCCGGCGGGCTGGGGCCAACGTCCTGACTTTC
CSASRRAGANVLTF
>TRBV10-3|TRBJ2-7|.|.
TGTGCCATCAGTCTTGGCGGACAGTACGAGCAGTACTTC
CAISLGGQYEQYF
>TRBV30|TRBJ1-1|few|.
TGTGCCTGGGTATCTCCTCCGAACACTGAAGCTTTCTTT
CAWVSPPNTEAFF
>TRBV7-2|TRBJ1-1|.|TRBD1
TGTGCCAGCAGCTTGACAGGGTATGGGAACACTGAAGCTTTCTTT
CASSLTGYGNTEAFF
>TRBV2|TRBJ2-3|.|.
TGTGCCAGCAGTCTCGGACAGAGCACAGATACGCAGTATTTT
CASSLGQSTDTQYF
>TRBV4-2|TRBJ2-7|.|TRBD2
TGTGCCAGCAGCCAAGATTACCAAGCGGGGGGCTACGAGCAGTACTTC
CASSQDYQAGGYEQYF
>TRBV27|TRBJ2-7|.|TRBD1
TGTGCCAGCAGTTTGGGACAGTCCTACGAGCAGTACTTC
CASSLGQSYEQYF
>TRBV4-1|TRBJ2-1|.|TRBD2
TGCGCCAGCAGCCAAGGGACTAGCGAGCAGTTCTTC
CASSQGTSEQFF
>TRBV5-4|TRBJ1-4|few|.
TGTGCCAGCAGCTCCAGGGTTGAAGAAAAACTGTTTTTT
CASSSRVEEKLFF
>TRBV11-2|TRBJ2-5|.|.
TGTGCCAGCAGCCCGTCGTACAGGGTACAAGAGACCCAGTACTTC
CASSPSYRVQETQYF
>TRBV5-6|TRBJ1-1|.|.
TGTGCCAGCACCCGCTGGGGAGGGCAGGCTGAAGCTTTCTTT
CASTRWGGQAEAFF
>TRBV6-5|TRBJ2-5|once|.
TGTGCCAGCAGTTACGGGGTTCGGGGAGAGACCCAGTACTTC
CASSYGVRGETQYF